This TCR beta chain was retrieved from a study of post-analysis software for immune sequencing data. Study summary: The courses of disease that were included comprised relapsing-remitting, secondary progressive and progressive-relapsing multiple sclerosis. Study outcomes and limitations: Patients had higher frequencies than controls of five or six TRBV segments, including TRBV5-6, TRBV5-1 and TRBV20-1.

Germline assignment: CDR1 SGHRS and CDR2 YFSETQ. The CDR3 is 15 amino acids. With 6 bases removed from V and 6 bases from J, the gap between germline ends came to 20 bases. TCR beta libraries were prepared from cDNA with unique molecular identifiers. TCRdb independently ran MiXCR on the PCR reads; one entry per CDR3 protein. The profile shows around 190,000 distinct CDR3 sequences, 29% of them singletons. Regarding this clonotype: Antigen specificity is unknown.

This chain joins TRBV5-1 and TRBJ2-3, with D hard to call. The clonotype was recovered from a girl under 18 with multiple sclerosis. The sequenced sample was blood. CDR3 DNA sequence: TGCGCCAGCAATCAGGCACAACCGGTAATGGATACGCAGTATTTT. It translates to CASNQAQPVMDTQYF.